This T cell receptor beta chain was documented in a study of control samples from healthy donors and cancer patients. Deletions cut 0 bases from V and 2 bases from J, with 10 bases between. Germline V gives CDR1 SGDLS, CDR2 YYNGEE. CDR3 length: 15 residues. TCRdb's table, derived via immunoSEQ multiplex PCR, lists solely in-frame clones and lacks some. The sample lists around 130,000 clones, roughly 90% occurring once. The specimen sequenced was PBMCs. The rearrangement uses TRBV9 and TRBJ2-3; a weak D match, TRBD1 (6 bases). The sequence derives from a middle-aged man with head and neck cancer. The CDR3 DNA is TGTGCCAGCAGCGTAGAAGCAGGGGACACAGATACGCAGTATTTT. Translation gives CASSVEAGDTDTQYF.